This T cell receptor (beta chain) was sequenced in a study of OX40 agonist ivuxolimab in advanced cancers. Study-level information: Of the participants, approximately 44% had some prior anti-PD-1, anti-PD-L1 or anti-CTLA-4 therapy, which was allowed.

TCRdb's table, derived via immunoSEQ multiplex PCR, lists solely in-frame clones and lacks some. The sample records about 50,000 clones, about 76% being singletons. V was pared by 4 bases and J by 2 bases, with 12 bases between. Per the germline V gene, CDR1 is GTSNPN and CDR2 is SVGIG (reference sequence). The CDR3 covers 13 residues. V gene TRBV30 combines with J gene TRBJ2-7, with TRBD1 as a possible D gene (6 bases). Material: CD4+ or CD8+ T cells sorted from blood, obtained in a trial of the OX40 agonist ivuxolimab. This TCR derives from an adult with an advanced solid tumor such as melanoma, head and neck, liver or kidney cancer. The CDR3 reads CAWTTGNPYEQYF. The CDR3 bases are TGTGCCTGGACGACAGGTAACCCCTACGAGCAGTACTTC.